What follows describes a single T cell receptor beta chain. The antigen is undetermined. The germline V gene encodes CDR1 SGHDN and CDR2 FVKESK. With 1 base removed from V and 3 bases from J, the gap between germline ends came to 7 bases. CDR3 length: 14 residues. This sample is drawn from a study of shared clonotypes between healthy human individuals. General study results and limits: Sampling covered nothing but blood. Tissue TCR repertoires likely differ from those found in blood.

Profiling relied on immunoSEQ multiplex PCR, and the TCRdb table lists in-frame clones only, not all of them. This sample has hundreds of thousands of clones; over 65% occur once, and the top ten carry roughly 13%. None of the donors, who were healthy HIV-negative adults, had recently had acute infections or vaccinations. Every donor, a Caucasian adult, lived in Nashville, Tennessee. The chain is built from TRBV14 and TRBJ2-1; a weak D match, TRBD2 (5 bases). This receptor was taken from a woman in her forties in good health. Some clones in this sample may be carry-over from other donors' samples. Sequences were obtained from PBMCs. CDR3 DNA: TGTGCCAGCAGCCAAGGGACTTTCTACAATGAGCAGTTCTTC. Its protein product is CASSQGTFYNEQFF. The entire variable domain, with the rest obtained from reference TRBV14 and TRBJ2-1, is as follows: EAGVTQFPSHSVIEKGQTVTLRCDPISGHDNLYWYRRVMGKEIKFLLHFVKESKQDESGMPNNRFLAERTGGTYSTLKVQPAELEDSGVYFCASSQGTFYNEQFFGPGTRLTVL.